These 9 T cell receptor beta chains were all obtained from the same sample, sequenced in a study of blood T cells in healthy people across ages. Next came a second PCR, run for about 7 to 12 cycles, which used a sample-barcoded 5' primer along with a J-beta primer mix. A single record per CDR3 protein comes from TCRdb applying MiXCR to the 5' RACE reads. The sample lists over 700,000 distinct CDR3 sequences; 20% to 30% were seen once. These records were also assigned to another study, of T cells of mothers and their children.

The sequencing sample was made of blood. The source of these receptors is a boy aged 5-17 years in good health.

This chain uses TRBV6-2 or TRBV6-3 with TRBJ2-1, with TRBD1 matching over 8 bases. Germline trimming cut 11 bases from V and 2 bases from J; bases unmatched to any gene: 11. This CDR3 spans 15 amino acids. Germline lookup yields CDR1 MNHEY and CDR2 SVGEGT. CDR3 in DNA: TGTGCCGCAACGGGGCAGGGGGCTCCCTACAATGAGCAGTTCTTC. It is translated as CAATGQGAPYNEQFF.

The V call is TRBV10-3, the J call TRBJ2-1, with TRBD1 identical over 7 bases. This CDR3 has 13 residues. Germline V gives CDR1 ENHRY, CDR2 SYGVKD. V lost 9 bases to trimming and J lost 0 bases; unmatched junction nucleotides: 2. The CDR3 nucleotides read TGTGCCATGAGACAGGGCTCCTACAATGAGCAGTTCTTC. The encoded protein is CAMRQGSYNEQFF.

A few counts support this clonotype. The chain has TRBV9 and TRBJ1-2; the D is unclear. V dropped 0 bases and J dropped 10 bases, with 10 bases sitting between them. The CDR3 spans 12 residues. Germline V lookup: CDR1 SGDLS, CDR2 YYNGEE. The CDR3 sequence is CASSVGDVPYTF. DNA of the CDR3: TGTGCCAGCAGCGTAGGTGACGTTCCCTACACCTTC.

This clonotype occurred a few times. The rearrangement joins TRBV7-9 to TRBJ1-5; 7 bases agree with TRBD1. V dropped 4 bases and J dropped 3; count of bases not matched to a gene: 9. The CDR3 consists of 16 residues. Germline CDR1 is SEHNR and CDR2 is FQNEAQ (reference sequence). This CDR3 reads CASSYSGTAFNQPQHF. DNA of the CDR3: TGTGCCAGCAGCTATTCCGGGACAGCCTTCAATCAGCCCCAGCATTTT.

This chain connects TRBV7-2 to TRBJ1-2, with D perhaps matching TRBD1 (5 bases). This CDR3 region has 13 residues. Germline V lookup: CDR1 SGHTA, CDR2 FQGNSA. V dropped 4 bases and J dropped 7 bases, with 13 bases sitting between them. CDR3 sequence (DNA): TGTGCCAGCAGCTGGCGGGGGTTCTCTGGCTACACCTTC. This encodes CASSWRGFSGYTF.

The chain recombines TRBV6-2 or TRBV6-3 with TRBJ1-2; TRBD1 is a possible D gene (5 bases). V was trimmed by 2 bases and J by 3 bases, leaving 16 bases between them. The CDR3 runs 16 residues. Germline lookup yields CDR1 MNHEY and CDR2 SVGEGT. The CDR3, as DNA: TGTGCCAGCAGTTACCTGTTCGGGGCTTTCGACTATGGCTACACCTTC. Protein product: CASSYLFGAFDYGYTF.

This clonotype was picked up one time. The V and J genes are TRBV5-1 and TRBJ2-7, with D perhaps assigned TRBD1 or TRBD2 (5 bases each). The germline CDR1 and CDR2 sequences are SGHRS and YFSETQ. This CDR3 contains 14 residues. Trimming cost V 1 base and J 2 bases, with 10 bases left between them. Written as DNA, the CDR3 is TGCGCCAGCAGCTTGATGGGGGATACCTACGAGCAGTACTTC. Translation gives CASSLMGDTYEQYF. The entire variable domain, with the rest obtained from reference TRBV5-1 and TRBJ2-7, is as follows: KAGVTQTPRYLIKTRGQQVTLSCSPISGHRSVSWYQQTPGQGLQFLFEYFSETQRNKGNFPGRFSGRQFSNSRSEMNVSTLELGDSALYLCASSLMGDTYEQYFGPGTRLTVT.

Here the CDR3 reads CASKHRRGRTGGYTF. CDR3 nucleotides: TGCGCCAGCAAACATCGCCGGGGCAGAACGGGCGGCTACACCTTC. This chain links TRBV23-1 with TRBJ1-2; TRBD1 is a possible D gene (5 bases). TRBV23-1 is an ORF, with its function uncertain. The V gene lost 7 bases and the J gene lost 8 bases, with 23 bases spanning the gap. The CDR3 runs to 15 residues.

The chain uses TRBV7-9 and TRBJ2-5, with D perhaps TRBD2 (6 bases). Matching the DNA end better, TRBJ2-1 makes the J call doubtful. This CDR3 contains 13 residues. Germline V gives CDR1 SEHNR, CDR2 FQNEAQ (reference sequence). The CDR3 is CASSYILAPEQFF. CDR3 bases: TGTGCCAGCAGCTACATACTAGCCCCTGAGCAGTTCTTC.